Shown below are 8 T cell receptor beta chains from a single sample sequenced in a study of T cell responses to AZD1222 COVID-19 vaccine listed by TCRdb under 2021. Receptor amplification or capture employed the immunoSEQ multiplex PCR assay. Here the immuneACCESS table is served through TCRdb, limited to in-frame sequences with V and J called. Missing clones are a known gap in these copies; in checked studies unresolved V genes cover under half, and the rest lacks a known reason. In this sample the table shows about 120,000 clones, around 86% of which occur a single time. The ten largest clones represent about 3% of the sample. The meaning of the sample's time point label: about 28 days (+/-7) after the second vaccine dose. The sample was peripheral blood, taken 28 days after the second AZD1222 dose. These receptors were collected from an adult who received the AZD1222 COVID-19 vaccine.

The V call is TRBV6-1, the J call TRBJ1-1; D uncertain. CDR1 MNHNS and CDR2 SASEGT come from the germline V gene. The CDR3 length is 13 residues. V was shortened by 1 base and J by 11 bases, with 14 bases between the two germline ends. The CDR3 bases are TGTGCCAGCAGTGAAGAGGTTAGGATGTGCGCTTTCTTT. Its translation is CASSEEVRMCAFF.

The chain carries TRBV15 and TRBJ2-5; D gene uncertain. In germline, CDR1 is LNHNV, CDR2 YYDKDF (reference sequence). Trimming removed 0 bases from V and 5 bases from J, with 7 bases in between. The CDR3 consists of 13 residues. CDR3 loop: CATSRDRFETQYF. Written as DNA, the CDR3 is TGTGCCACCAGCAGAGACAGGTTTGAGACCCAGTACTTC.

CDR3 sequence: CASSIDYPTGTWGYTF. CDR3 nucleotides: TGTGCCAGTAGTATAGATTACCCCACAGGGACTTGGGGCTACACCTTC. The chain has TRBV19 and TRBJ1-2, with D maybe TRBD1 (6 bases). The CDR3 consists of 16 residues. V lost 0 bases to trimming and J lost 8 bases, with 19 bases between them. Germline CDR1 is LNHDA and CDR2 is SQIVND (reference sequence).

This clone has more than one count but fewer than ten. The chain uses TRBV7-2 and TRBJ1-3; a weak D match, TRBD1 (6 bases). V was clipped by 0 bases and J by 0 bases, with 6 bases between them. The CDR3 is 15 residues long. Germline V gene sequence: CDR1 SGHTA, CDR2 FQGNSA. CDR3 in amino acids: CASSLATGSGNTIYF. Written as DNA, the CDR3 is TGTGCCAGCAGCTTAGCGACAGGCTCTGGAAACACCATATATTTT.

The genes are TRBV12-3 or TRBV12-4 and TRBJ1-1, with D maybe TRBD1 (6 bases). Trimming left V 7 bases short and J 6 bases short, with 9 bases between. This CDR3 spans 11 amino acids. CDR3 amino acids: CASKGGPEAFF. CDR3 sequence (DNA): TGTGCCAGCAAAGGGGGGCCTGAAGCTTTCTTT.

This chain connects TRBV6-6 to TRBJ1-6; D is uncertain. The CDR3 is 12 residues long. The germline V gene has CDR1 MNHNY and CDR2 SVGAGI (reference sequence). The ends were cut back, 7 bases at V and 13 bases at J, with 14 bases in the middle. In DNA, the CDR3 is TGTGCCAGCAACGACGGGCCCAGGCCCCTCCACTTT. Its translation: CASNDGPRPLHF.

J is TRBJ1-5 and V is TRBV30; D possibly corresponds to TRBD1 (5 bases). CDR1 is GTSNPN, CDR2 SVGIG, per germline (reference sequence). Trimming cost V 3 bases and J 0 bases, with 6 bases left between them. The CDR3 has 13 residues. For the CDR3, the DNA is TGTGCCTGGAGGACAGCTAGCAATCAGCCCCAGCATTTT. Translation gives CAWRTASNQPQHF.

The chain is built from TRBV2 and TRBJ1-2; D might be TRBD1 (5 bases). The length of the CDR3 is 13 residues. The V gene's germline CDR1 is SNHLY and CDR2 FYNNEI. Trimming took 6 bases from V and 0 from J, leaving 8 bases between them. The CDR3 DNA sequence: TGTGCCAGCAGGGGGGAAACTAACTATGGCTACACCTTC. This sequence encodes CASRGETNYGYTF.